This T cell receptor (beta chain) was profiled in a study of blood T cell repertoires in COVID-19. Study summary: Whether acute or convalescent, the COVID-19 samples came from the United States, Italy and Spain.

Donors were grouped by their self-reported clinical history. The germline V and J ends were trimmed by 0 bases and 7 bases, with 15 bases remaining between them. Per the germline V gene, CDR1 is LNHNV and CDR2 is YYDKDF (reference sequence). This CDR3 is 15 amino acids long. In the authors' workflow: Reference gene primer amplification gave estimated nucleated cell counts. Only in-frame clones appear in the TCRdb table, and some are missing; sequencing was by immunoSEQ multiplex PCR. Clone size and V and J calls were adopted from that table, with D and trimming inferred from the DNA. The table lists around 470,000 clones, 80% to 95% of them singletons.

The receptor comes from a young man who had recovered from COVID-19. This sequence joins TRBV15 and TRBJ1-2; TRBD1 might be the D (6 bases). The specimen was PBMCs or T cells enriched from blood (not recorded which). The chain's CDR3 is CATSRDTGRGGGYTF. Here the CDR3 DNA reads TGTGCCACCAGCAGAGATACTGGCAGGGGCGGTGGCTACACCTTC.